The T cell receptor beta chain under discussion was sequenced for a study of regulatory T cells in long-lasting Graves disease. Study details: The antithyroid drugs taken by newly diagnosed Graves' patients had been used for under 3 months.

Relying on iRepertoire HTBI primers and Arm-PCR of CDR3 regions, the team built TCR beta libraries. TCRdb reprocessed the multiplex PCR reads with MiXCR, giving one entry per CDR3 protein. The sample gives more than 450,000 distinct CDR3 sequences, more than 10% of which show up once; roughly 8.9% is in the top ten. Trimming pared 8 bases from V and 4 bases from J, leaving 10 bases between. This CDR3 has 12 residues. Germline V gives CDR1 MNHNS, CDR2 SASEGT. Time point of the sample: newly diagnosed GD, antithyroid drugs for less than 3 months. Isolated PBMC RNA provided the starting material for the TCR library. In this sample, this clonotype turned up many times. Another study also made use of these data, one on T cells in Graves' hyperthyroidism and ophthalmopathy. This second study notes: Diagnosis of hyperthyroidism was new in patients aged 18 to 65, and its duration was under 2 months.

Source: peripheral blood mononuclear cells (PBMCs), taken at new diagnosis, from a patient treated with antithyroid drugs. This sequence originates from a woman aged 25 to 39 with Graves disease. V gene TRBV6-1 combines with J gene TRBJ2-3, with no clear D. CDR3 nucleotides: TGTGCCAGCTCTGGAAGTTCAGATACGCAGTATTTT. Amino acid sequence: CASSGSSDTQYF.